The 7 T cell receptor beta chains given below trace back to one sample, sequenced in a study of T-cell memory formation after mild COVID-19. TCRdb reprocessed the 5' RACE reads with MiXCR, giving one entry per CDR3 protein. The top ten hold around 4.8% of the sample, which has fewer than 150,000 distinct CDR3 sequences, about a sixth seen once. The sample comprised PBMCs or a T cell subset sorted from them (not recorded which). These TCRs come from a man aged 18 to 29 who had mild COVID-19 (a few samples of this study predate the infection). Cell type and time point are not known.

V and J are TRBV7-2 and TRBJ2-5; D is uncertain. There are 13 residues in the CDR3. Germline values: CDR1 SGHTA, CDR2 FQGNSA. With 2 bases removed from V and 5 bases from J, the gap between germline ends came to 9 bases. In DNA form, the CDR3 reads TGTGCCAGCAGCTTAAGCCAGCTGGAGACCCAGTACTTC. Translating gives CASSLSQLETQYF.

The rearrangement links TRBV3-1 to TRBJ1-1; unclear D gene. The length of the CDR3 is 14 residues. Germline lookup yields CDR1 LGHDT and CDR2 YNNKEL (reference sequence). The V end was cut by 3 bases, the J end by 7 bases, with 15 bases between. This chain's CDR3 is CASSHASRDGEAFF. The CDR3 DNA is TGTGCCAGCAGCCATGCTTCTCGAGACGGTGAAGCTTTCTTT. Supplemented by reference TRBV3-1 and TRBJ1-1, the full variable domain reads DTAVSQTPKYLVTQMGNDKSIKCEQNLGHDTMYWYKQDSKKFLKIMFSYNNKELIINETVPNRFSPKSPDKAHLNLHINSLELGDSAVYFCASSHASRDGEAFFGQGTRLTVV.

CDR3 in DNA: TGTGCCAGCAGTTACTCTCTGGGTCGTGACTCGCAGTATTTT. Translated, it gives CASSYSLGRDSQYF. The V and J genes are TRBV6-5 and TRBJ2-3; D gene unclear. CDR3 length: 14 amino acids. With 0 bases removed from V and 10 bases from J, the gap between germline ends came to 14 bases. Germline V gives CDR1 MNHEY, CDR2 SVGAGI.

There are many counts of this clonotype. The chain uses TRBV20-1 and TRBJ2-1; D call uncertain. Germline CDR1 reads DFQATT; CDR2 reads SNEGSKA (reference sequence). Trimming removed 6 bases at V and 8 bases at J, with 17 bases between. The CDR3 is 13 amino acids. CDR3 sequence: CSADFSEHDEQFF. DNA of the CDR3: TGCAGTGCCGACTTCTCAGAACACGATGAGCAGTTCTTC.

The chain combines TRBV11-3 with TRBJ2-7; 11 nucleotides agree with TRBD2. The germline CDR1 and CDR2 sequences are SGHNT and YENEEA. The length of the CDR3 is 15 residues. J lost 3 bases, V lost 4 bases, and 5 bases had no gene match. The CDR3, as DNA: TGTGCCAGCAGCTACACTAGCGGGGGCTACTACGAGCAGTACTTC. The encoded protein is CASSYTSGGYYEQYF.

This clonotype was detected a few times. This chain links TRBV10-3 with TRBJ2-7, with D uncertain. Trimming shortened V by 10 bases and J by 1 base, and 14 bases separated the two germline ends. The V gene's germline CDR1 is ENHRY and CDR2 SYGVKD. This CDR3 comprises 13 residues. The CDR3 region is CATISKASYEQYF. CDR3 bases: TGTGCCACCATATCGAAGGCTTCCTACGAGCAGTACTTC.

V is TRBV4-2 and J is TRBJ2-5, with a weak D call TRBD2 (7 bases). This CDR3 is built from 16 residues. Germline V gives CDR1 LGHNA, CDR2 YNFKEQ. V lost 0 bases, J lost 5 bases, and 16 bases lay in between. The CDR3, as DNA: TGTGCCAGCAGCCAAGATCATCGGGGGGCGCGGGAGACCCAGTACTTC. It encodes CASSQDHRGARETQYF.